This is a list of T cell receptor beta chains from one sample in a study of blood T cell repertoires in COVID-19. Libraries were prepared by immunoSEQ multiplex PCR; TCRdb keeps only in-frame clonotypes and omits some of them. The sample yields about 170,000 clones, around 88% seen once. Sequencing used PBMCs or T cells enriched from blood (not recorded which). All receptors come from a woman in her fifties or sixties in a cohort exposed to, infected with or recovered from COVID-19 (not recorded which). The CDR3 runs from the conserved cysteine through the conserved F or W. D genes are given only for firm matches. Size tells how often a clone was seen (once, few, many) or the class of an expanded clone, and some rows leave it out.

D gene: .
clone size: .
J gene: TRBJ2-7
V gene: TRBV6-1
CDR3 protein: CASSGPEQGRLYEQYF
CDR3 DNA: TGTGCCAGCAGTGGACCCGAACAGGGTCGCTTGTACGAGCAGTACTTC

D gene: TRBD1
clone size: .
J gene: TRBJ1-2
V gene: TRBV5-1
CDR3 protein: CASSVGQGGNGYTF
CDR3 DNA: TGCGCCAGCAGCGTGGGACAGGGCGGTAATGGCTACACCTTC

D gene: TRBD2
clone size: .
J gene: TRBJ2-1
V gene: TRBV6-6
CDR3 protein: CASNPALAGNYNEQFF
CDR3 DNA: TGTGCCAGCAACCCAGCACTAGCGGGAAACTACAATGAGCAGTTCTTC

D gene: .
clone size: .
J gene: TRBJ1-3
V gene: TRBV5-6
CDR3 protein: CASRGQNQGNTIYF
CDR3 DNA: TGTGCCAGCCGAGGACAGAACCAAGGAAACACCATATATTTT

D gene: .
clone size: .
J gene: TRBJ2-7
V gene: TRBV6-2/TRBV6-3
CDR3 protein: CASSYRWDGSSYEQYF
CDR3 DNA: TGTGCCAGCAGTTACCGTTGGGACGGGAGCTCCTACGAGCAGTACTTC

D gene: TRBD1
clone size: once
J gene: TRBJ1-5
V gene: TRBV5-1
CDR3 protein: CASSLDQGAGQPQHF
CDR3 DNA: TGCGCCAGCAGCTTGGATCAGGGGGCGGGTCAGCCCCAGCATTTT

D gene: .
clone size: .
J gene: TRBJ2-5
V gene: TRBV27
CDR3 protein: CASSLLPGLESGETQYF
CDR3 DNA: TGTGCCAGCAGCTTACTTCCGGGACTCGAAAGTGGGGAGACCCAGTACTTC

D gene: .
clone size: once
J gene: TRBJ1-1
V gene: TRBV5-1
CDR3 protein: CASSLPPAQTESEAFF
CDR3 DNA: TGCGCCAGCAGCCTACCCCCAGCCCAGACAGAATCTGAAGCTTTCTTT

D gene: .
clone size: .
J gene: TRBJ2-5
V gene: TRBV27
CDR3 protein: CASSFRTEETQYF
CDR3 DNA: TGTGCCAGCAGTTTTCGGACAGAAGAGACCCAGTACTTC

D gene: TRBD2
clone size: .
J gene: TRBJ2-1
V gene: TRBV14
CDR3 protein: CASSRLAGPSNEQFF
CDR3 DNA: TGTGCCAGCAGCAGGCTAGCGGGACCCAGCAATGAGCAGTTCTTC

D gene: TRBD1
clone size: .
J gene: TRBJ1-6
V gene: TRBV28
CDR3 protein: CASSSRQGQRSYNSPLHF
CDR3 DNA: TGTGCCAGCAGTTCCCGACAGGGGCAGCGGTCCTATAATTCACCCCTCCACTTT

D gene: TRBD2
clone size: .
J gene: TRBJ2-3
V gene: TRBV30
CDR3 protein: CAWSPWTSGGSSTQYF
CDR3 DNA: TGTGCCTGGAGTCCGTGGACTAGCGGGGGCTCTTCTACGCAGTATTTT

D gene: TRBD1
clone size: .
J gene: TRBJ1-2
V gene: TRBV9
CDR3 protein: CASSVNRDRGEYGYTF
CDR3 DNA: TGTGCCAGCAGCGTAAACCGGGACAGGGGCGAATATGGCTACACCTTC

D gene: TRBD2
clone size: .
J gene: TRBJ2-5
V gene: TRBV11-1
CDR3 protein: CASESGIGSEETQYF
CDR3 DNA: TGTGCCAGCGAGAGCGGGATAGGGAGTGAAGAGACCCAGTACTTC

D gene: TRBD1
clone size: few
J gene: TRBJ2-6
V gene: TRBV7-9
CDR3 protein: CASSHRQGGANVLTF
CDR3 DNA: TGTGCCAGCAGCCATCGACAGGGCGGGGCCAACGTCCTGACTTTC

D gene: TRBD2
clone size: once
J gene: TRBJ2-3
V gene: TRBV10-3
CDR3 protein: CAISLAGGRADTQYF
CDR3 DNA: TGTGCCATCAGTTTAGCGGGGGGGCGAGCAGATACGCAGTATTTT

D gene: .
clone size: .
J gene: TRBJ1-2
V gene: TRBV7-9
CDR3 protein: CASSFAVNYGYTF
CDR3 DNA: TGTGCCAGCAGCTTCGCAGTTAACTATGGCTACACCTTC

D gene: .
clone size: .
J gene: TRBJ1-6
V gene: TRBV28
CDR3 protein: CASSPDRPTSPLHF
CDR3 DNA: TGTGCCAGCAGTCCCGACAGGCCGACTTCACCCCTCCACTTT

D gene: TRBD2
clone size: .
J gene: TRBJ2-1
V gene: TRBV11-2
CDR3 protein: CASRPVRGGYYNEQFF
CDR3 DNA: TGTGCCAGCAGACCAGTACGCGGGGGGTACTACAATGAGCAGTTCTTC

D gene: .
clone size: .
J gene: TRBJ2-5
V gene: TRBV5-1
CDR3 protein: CASSLPNQETQYF
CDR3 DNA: TGCGCCAGCAGCTTGCCAAACCAAGAGACCCAGTACTTC

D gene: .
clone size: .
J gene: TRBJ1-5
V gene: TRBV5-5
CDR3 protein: CASSEMGPHNQPQHF
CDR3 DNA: TGTGCCAGCAGCGAGATGGGGCCCCACAATCAGCCCCAGCATTTT

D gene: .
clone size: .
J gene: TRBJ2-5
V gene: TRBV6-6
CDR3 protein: CASSYSPQETQYF
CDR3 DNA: TGTGCCAGCAGTTACTCTCCACAAGAGACCCAGTACTTC

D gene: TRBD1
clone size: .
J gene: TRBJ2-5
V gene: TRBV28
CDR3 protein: CASSYPGTGKETQYF
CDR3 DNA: TGTGCCAGCAGCTACCCTGGGACAGGGAAAGAGACCCAGTACTTC

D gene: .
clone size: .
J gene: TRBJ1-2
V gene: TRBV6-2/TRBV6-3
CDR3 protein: CASSYEAFGYTF
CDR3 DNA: TGTGCCAGCAGTTACGAGGCATTCGGCTACACCTTC

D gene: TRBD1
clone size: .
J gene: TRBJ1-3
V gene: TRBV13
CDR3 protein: CASSLGTGSGNTIYF
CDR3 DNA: TGTGCCAGCAGCTTAGGGACAGGGAGTGGAAACACCATATATTTT

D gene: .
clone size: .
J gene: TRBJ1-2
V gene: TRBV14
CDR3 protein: CASSQQGYRGYTF
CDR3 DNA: TGTGCCAGCAGCCAACAGGGGTACCGGGGCTACACCTTC

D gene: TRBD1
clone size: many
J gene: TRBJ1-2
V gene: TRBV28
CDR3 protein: CASRRDRQGTGGYTF
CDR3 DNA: TGTGCCAGCAGGCGGGATCGACAGGGAACGGGAGGCTACACCTTC

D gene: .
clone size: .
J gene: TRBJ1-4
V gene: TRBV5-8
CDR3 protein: CASSLHPENEKLFF
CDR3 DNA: TGTGCCAGCAGCTTGCACCCAGAAAATGAAAAACTGTTTTTT

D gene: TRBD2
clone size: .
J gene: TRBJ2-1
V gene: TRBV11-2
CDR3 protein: CASSLEGFLAGGRNEQFF
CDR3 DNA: TGTGCCAGCAGCTTAGAGGGGTTCCTAGCGGGGGGCCGCAATGAGCAGTTCTTC